These T cell receptor beta chains were read from a single sample in a study of T cells in localized non-small cell lung cancer. Sequencing used immunoSEQ multiplex PCR; TCRdb keeps in-frame clones, though not all of them. This sample has 26,000 or so clones, with 80% to 90% found just once. The sample in question was peripheral blood, obtained before any cancer treatment. The receptors originated from a female donor aged 60 or older with stage II squamous cell lung carcinoma. CDR3s include the opening cysteine and the closing phenylalanine or tryptophan. D genes are given only for firm matches. Expanded clones get a size class; other rows say once, few or many, or leave the size out.

size: NA; V: TRBV9; J: TRBJ2-3; D: TRBD2; CDR3: CASSVGTSGRKADTQYF; DNA: TGTGCCAGCAGCGTGGGGACTAGCGGGAGAAAGGCAGATACGCAGTATTTT
size: NA; V: TRBV27; J: TRBJ1-3; D: NA; CDR3: CASSPFWGVNTIYF; DNA: TGTGCCAGCAGTCCTTTCTGGGGGGTAAACACCATATATTTT
size: NA; V: TRBV7-2; J: TRBJ2-3; D: TRBD1; CDR3: CASSLVGQGTDTQYF; DNA: TGTGCCAGCAGCTTAGTGGGACAGGGAACAGATACGCAGTATTTT
size: NA; V: TRBV7-9; J: TRBJ1-2; D: NA; CDR3: CASSSQTGDRYGYTF; DNA: TGTGCCAGCAGCTCACAGACGGGGGATCGCTATGGCTACACCTTC
size: NA; V: TRBV19; J: TRBJ1-1; D: NA; CDR3: CASSDGRPMNTEAFF; DNA: TGTGCCAGTAGCGACGGACGGCCCATGAACACTGAAGCTTTCTTT
size: NA; V: TRBV5-4; J: TRBJ1-5; D: NA; CDR3: CASTGARGNQPQHF; DNA: TGTGCCAGCACCGGTGCCCGGGGCAATCAGCCCCAGCATTTT
size: NA; V: TRBV5-1; J: TRBJ1-1; D: NA; CDR3: CASSSLSTGQNTEAFF; DNA: TGCGCCAGCAGCTCCCTTTCCACCGGACAGAACACTGAAGCTTTCTTT
size: NA; V: TRBV7-9; J: TRBJ2-7; D: NA; CDR3: CASSPAYEQYF; DNA: TGTGCCAGCAGCCCAGCATACGAGCAGTACTTC
size: NA; V: TRBV18; J: TRBJ2-2; D: NA; CDR3: CASSPAGRMGTGELFF; DNA: TGTGCCAGCTCACCAGCCGGAAGGATGGGAACCGGGGAGCTGTTTTTT
size: once; V: TRBV6-1; J: TRBJ2-3; D: NA; CDR3: CASSEAQAGTDTQYF; DNA: TGTGCCAGCAGTGAAGCGCAGGCGGGCACAGATACGCAGTATTTT
size: NA; V: TRBV5-6; J: TRBJ2-3; D: TRBD2; CDR3: CASSLGLAGRTDTQYF; DNA: TGTGCCAGCAGCTTGGGGTTAGCGGGCCGCACAGATACGCAGTATTTT
size: NA; V: TRBV28; J: TRBJ2-1; D: TRBD1; CDR3: CAIWGQGKYNEQFF; DNA: TGTGCCATCTGGGGACAGGGTAAATACAATGAGCAGTTCTTC
size: NA; V: TRBV18; J: TRBJ2-5; D: NA; CDR3: CASSPATGDQETQYF; DNA: TGTGCCAGCTCACCGGCTACAGGAGACCAAGAGACCCAGTACTTC
size: NA; V: TRBV5-1; J: TRBJ2-5; D: NA; CDR3: CASSLFSGGETQYF; DNA: TGCGCCAGCAGCTTGTTTTCCGGCGGGGAGACCCAGTACTTC
size: NA; V: TRBV19; J: TRBJ2-2; D: TRBD1; CDR3: CASGRRGTGNTGELFF; DNA: TGTGCCAGTGGGAGACGCGGGACAGGGAACACCGGGGAGCTGTTTTTT